Listed below are T cell receptor beta chains from one sample, sequenced in a study of T cells in narcolepsy. Some clones are missing from TCRdb's copy, which holds only in-frame ones; the method was immunoSEQ multiplex PCR. The sample consists of roughly 30,000 clones, around 80% of them appearing once. Sequenced input: CD45RA- memory CD4+ T cells from PBMCs. The receptors were sampled from a human donor with narcolepsy. Both conserved end residues are part of each CDR3. The order of the fields is clone size, J gene, V gene, D gene, CDR3 protein, CDR3 DNA. D genes are given only for firm matches. Rows give clone size only sometimes, using once, few, many, or a class for an expanded clone.

-	TRBJ2-3	TRBV28	TRBD2	CASSSSGLAGDRADTQYF	TGTGCCAGCAGCTCCTCCGGACTAGCGGGAGACAGGGCAGATACGCAGTATTTT
-	TRBJ1-2	TRBV30	-	CAWSADTYGYTF	TGTGCCTGGAGTGCCGATACCTATGGCTACACCTTC
-	TRBJ1-1	TRBV18	TRBD1	CASSSTGQGGLVTEAFF	TGTGCCAGCTCATCCACGGGACAGGGGGGCTTGGTAACTGAAGCTTTCTTT
-	TRBJ1-5	TRBV10-1	-	CASSEAGSQPQHF	TGCGCCAGCAGTGAGGCGGGTAGTCAGCCCCAGCATTTT
-	TRBJ2-5	TRBV19	-	CASSIGDILGETQYF	TGTGCCAGTAGTATAGGGGACATCCTCGGGGAGACCCAGTACTTC
-	TRBJ2-7	TRBV5-6	-	CASSLADRPHYEQYF	TGTGCCAGCAGCTTGGCCGACAGACCTCACTACGAGCAGTACTTC
-	TRBJ2-3	TRBV15	TRBD2	CATSRGTSGSLGTDTQYF	TGTGCCACCAGCAGGGGGACTAGCGGGAGTTTAGGGACAGATACGCAGTATTTT
once	TRBJ1-1	TRBV5-6	TRBD1	CASSGDRGEAFF	TGTGCCAGCAGCGGAGACAGGGGGGAAGCTTTCTTT
-	TRBJ2-5	TRBV7-8	-	CASSLAGAETQYF	TGTGCCAGCAGCTTAGCGGGGGCAGAGACCCAGTACTTC
once	TRBJ2-7	TRBV29-1	TRBD1	CSGSGRGEQYF	TGCAGCGGGTCGGGCAGGGGGGAGCAGTACTTC
-	TRBJ1-1	TRBV10-2	-	CASIKKGGTEAFF	TGCGCCAGCATCAAAAAAGGAGGAACTGAAGCTTTCTTT
-	TRBJ2-3	TRBV12-5	-	CASGPRTDSDTQYF	TGTGCTAGTGGTCCCAGGACGGATTCAGATACGCAGTATTTT
-	TRBJ2-1	TRBV2	-	CASSVGSSYNEQFF	TGTGCCAGCAGTGTCGGGAGCTCCTACAATGAGCAGTTCTTC
-	TRBJ2-1	TRBV7-2	-	CASSLGAVYNEQFF	TGTGCCAGCAGCTTAGGGGCAGTCTACAATGAGCAGTTCTTC
few	TRBJ1-4	TRBV2	-	CASNSRMGEKLFF	TGTGCCAGTAATAGCAGGATGGGTGAAAAACTGTTTTTT
-	TRBJ2-1	TRBV6-5	-	CASSRGLRDEQFF	TGTGCCAGCAGTCGGGGGCTGAGAGATGAGCAGTTCTTC
-	TRBJ2-1	TRBV19	-	CASSTGYSYNEQFF	TGTGCCAGTAGTACCGGTTACTCCTACAATGAGCAGTTCTTC
-	TRBJ2-1	TRBV6-1	-	CASSEPIGGSEQFF	TGTGCCAGCAGTGAACCCATAGGTGGGAGTGAGCAGTTCTTC
-	TRBJ1-6	TRBV9	TRBD1	CASSVEGGARSPLHF	TGTGCCAGCAGCGTAGAAGGGGGCGCGAGATCACCCCTCCACTTT
-	TRBJ2-7	TRBV5-6	-	CASSLLRALNYEQYF	TGTGCCAGCAGCTTGTTGAGGGCATTAAACTACGAGCAGTACTTC
-	TRBJ1-4	TRBV5-6	-	CASSLYPNEKLFF	TGTGCCAGCAGCTTGTATCCTAATGAAAAACTGTTTTTT
-	TRBJ1-2	TRBV4-1	-	CASSPPRVVGGYTF	TGCGCCAGCAGTCCTCCCCGGGTGGTGGGTGGCTACACCTTC
once	TRBJ2-5	TRBV19	-	CASMGQETQYF	TGTGCCAGTATGGGGCAAGAGACCCAGTACTTC
-	TRBJ2-7	TRBV6-1	TRBD2	CASRPLAGGIDEQYF	TGTGCCAGCAGACCCTTAGCGGGAGGAATCGACGAGCAGTACTTC
-	TRBJ2-1	TRBV6-6	TRBD2	CASKLAGGPLNEQFF	TGTGCCAGCAAACTAGCGGGAGGCCCACTAAATGAGCAGTTCTTC
few	TRBJ1-2	TRBV29-1	TRBD1	CSVTSGTGGYTF	TGCAGCGTGACCTCGGGGACAGGTGGCTACACCTTC
once	TRBJ1-1	TRBV7-9	-	CASSSFTGSNTEAFF	TGTGCCAGCAGCTCATTCACAGGGTCGAACACTGAAGCTTTCTTT
few	TRBJ1-2	TRBV5-1	TRBD1	CASSLRDSYGYTF	TGCGCCAGCAGCCTAAGGGACAGCTATGGCTACACCTTC
-	TRBJ1-2	TRBV6-1	-	CASLMYRLYGYTF	TGTGCCAGTTTAATGTACAGGCTCTATGGCTACACCTTC
-	TRBJ1-2	TRBV25-1	-	CASSRDHYGYTF	TGTGCCAGCAGCAGGGATCACTATGGCTACACCTTC
-	TRBJ1-5	TRBV18	TRBD1	CASSLGTGGNQPQHF	TGTGCCAGCTCACTTGGGACAGGGGGCAATCAGCCCCAGCATTTT
-	TRBJ2-1	TRBV9	TRBD1	CASSVVPQGATGEQFF	TGTGCCAGCAGCGTAGTTCCCCAGGGGGCGACGGGGGAGCAGTTCTTC
few	TRBJ2-7	TRBV15	TRBD2	CATSTSGYEQYF	TGTGCCACCAGCACTAGCGGCTACGAGCAGTACTTC
-	TRBJ2-3	TRBV5-1	-	CASKMEGRAADTQYF	TGCGCCAGCAAAATGGAGGGCCGCGCGGCAGATACGCAGTATTTT
-	TRBJ1-3	TRBV6-6	-	CASSYAGRSGNTIYF	TGTGCCAGCAGTTATGCAGGTCGCTCTGGAAACACCATATATTTT
-	TRBJ1-1	TRBV5-5	TRBD1	CASSSDREGTEAFF	TGTGCCAGCAGCTCGGACAGGGAGGGCACTGAAGCTTTCTTT
-	TRBJ1-2	TRBV28	-	CASTKGQTSNYGYTF	TGTGCCAGCACTAAAGGACAGACCAGTAACTATGGCTACACCTTC
few	TRBJ2-1	TRBV9	TRBD1	CASSVGTGGYNEQFF	TGTGCCAGCAGCGTAGGGACAGGGGGATACAATGAGCAGTTCTTC
-	TRBJ2-3	TRBV9	TRBD1	CASSAPQGQPGFTDTQYF	TGTGCCAGCAGCGCACCCCAGGGACAGCCGGGATTCACGGATACGCAGTATTTT
-	TRBJ2-1	TRBV6-1	-	CASSEAGSVYNEQFF	TGTGCCAGCAGTGAAGCGGGGAGTGTTTACAATGAGCAGTTCTTC
-	TRBJ2-7	TRBV9	TRBD1	CASSPGTGGRSYEQYF	TGTGCCAGCAGCCCAGGGACAGGGGGACGTTCCTACGAGCAGTACTTC
-	TRBJ2-6	TRBV5-4	-	CASSLAAARTGANVLTF	TGTGCCAGCAGCTTGGCGGCGGCAAGGACTGGGGCCAACGTCCTGACTTTC
medium-sized	TRBJ2-7	TRBV5-1	-	CASSLDAGSNYEQYF	TGCGCCAGCAGCTTGGATGCAGGATCAAACTACGAGCAGTACTTC
-	TRBJ1-1	TRBV9	-	CASSQFRGRGTEAFF	TGTGCCAGCAGCCAATTTAGGGGGAGAGGGACTGAAGCTTTCTTT
-	TRBJ1-5	TRBV6-6	TRBD1	CASTPRTGGNNQPQHF	TGTGCCAGCACCCCCAGGACAGGGGGGAACAATCAGCCCCAGCATTTT
-	TRBJ1-2	TRBV7-9	TRBD1	CASTGQGAADYGYTF	TGTGCCAGCACAGGGCAGGGGGCGGCTGACTATGGCTACACCTTC
once	TRBJ2-2	TRBV19	-	CASSTQNTGELFF	TGTGCCAGTAGTACACAGAACACCGGGGAGCTGTTTTTT